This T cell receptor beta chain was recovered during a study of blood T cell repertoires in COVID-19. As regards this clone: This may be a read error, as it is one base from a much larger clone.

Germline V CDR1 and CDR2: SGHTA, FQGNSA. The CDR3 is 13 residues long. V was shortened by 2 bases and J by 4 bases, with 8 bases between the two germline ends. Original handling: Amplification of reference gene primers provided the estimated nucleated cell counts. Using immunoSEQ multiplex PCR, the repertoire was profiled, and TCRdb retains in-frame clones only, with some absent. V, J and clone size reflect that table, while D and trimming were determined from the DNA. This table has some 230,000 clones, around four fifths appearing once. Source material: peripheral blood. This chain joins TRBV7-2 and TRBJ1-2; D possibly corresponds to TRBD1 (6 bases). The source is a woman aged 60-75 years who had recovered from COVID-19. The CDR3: CASSLRTAYGYTF. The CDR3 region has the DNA TGTGCCAGCAGCTTAAGGACAGCCTATGGCTACACCTTC.